This T cell receptor (beta chain) was recorded in a study of shared clonotypes between healthy human individuals. Whole-study context: Donors, aged 18 to 49, were a couple of women and a few men.

The assay used deep level. Replicate PCRs for unsorted PBMC used approximately 320 ng DNA (about 30,000 T cell genomes). Clones were read by immunoSEQ multiplex PCR, and TCRdb kept only the in-frame ones, dropping some. This table has roughly 500,000 clones, roughly 80% appearing once. The CDR3 consists of 18 residues. CDR1 MGHRA and CDR2 YSYEKL come from the germline V gene. The junction had 14 bases not matched to a gene; V was cut back by 2 bases and J by 5 bases. The sequence was collected from a middle-aged woman in good health. Some clones in this sample may be carry-over from other donors' samples. Input material: PBMCs. The chain couples TRBV4-1 to TRBJ2-7, with 11 nucleotides matching TRBD1. The CDR3 DNA follows: TGCGCCAGCAGCCAATTCTCTCTTTCCGGGACAGGGGGGAACGAGCAGTACTTC. It is translated as CASSQFSLSGTGGNEQYF.